Listed below are T cell receptor beta chains from one sample, sequenced in a study of cytomegalovirus exposure and HLA in healthy donors. Data came from immunoSEQ multiplex PCR; TCRdb stores just in-frame clones and leaves some out. The data show about 130,000 clones, under 12% seen once. The sequencing sample was made of PBMCs. The source is a woman under 30 in good health and CMV-seropositive. Both conserved end residues are part of each CDR3. The D gene is left open where the match is weak. Some rows have no size entry. The others give once, few or many, or a class for an expanded clone.

V gene	clone size	J gene	D gene	CDR3 protein	CDR3 DNA
TRBV6-1	NA	TRBJ1-1	NA	CAQGAGPYTEAFF	TGTGCCCAAGGGGCCGGACCCTACACTGAAGCTTTCTTT
TRBV29-1	NA	TRBJ2-1	TRBD1	CSVQSSGTGFFDEQFF	TGCAGCGTCCAGTCCTCCGGGACAGGGTTTTTCGATGAGCAGTTCTTC
TRBV30	many	TRBJ2-7	NA	CAWEKSAEQYF	TGTGCCTGGGAGAAGAGCGCGGAGCAGTACTTC
TRBV5-1	NA	TRBJ1-1	NA	CASSSVRDTEAFF	TGCGCCAGCAGCTCCGTCAGGGACACTGAAGCTTTCTTT
TRBV28	NA	TRBJ2-1	TRBD2	CASQTSGRSYNEQFF	TGTGCCAGTCAGACTAGCGGGAGGTCCTACAATGAGCAGTTCTTC
TRBV29-1	NA	TRBJ2-1	TRBD1	CSSDGTGYNEQFF	TGCAGCTCTGACGGGACAGGTTACAATGAGCAGTTCTTC
TRBV28	NA	TRBJ2-1	NA	CASSFVRVRNEQFF	TGTGCCAGCAGTTTCGTCAGGGTACGCAATGAGCAGTTCTTC
TRBV27	NA	TRBJ1-1	TRBD1	CASSLSLAGGASEAFF	TGTGCCAGCAGTTTATCGTTGGCAGGGGGCGCGTCTGAAGCTTTCTTT
TRBV30	few	TRBJ1-2	NA	CAWSVGGPTRRGYTF	TGTGCCTGGAGTGTGGGGGGACCGACTCGTCGTGGCTACACCTTC
TRBV30	few	TRBJ1-2	NA	CAWSGGPLYGYTF	TGTGCCTGGAGTGGGGGCCCTCTCTATGGCTACACCTTC
TRBV27	few	TRBJ2-7	TRBD2	CASSLLGTSEEQYF	TGTGCCAGCAGTTTATTAGGGACTAGCGAGGAGCAGTACTTC
TRBV30	NA	TRBJ2-3	NA	CAWTRAGDTQYF	TGTGCCTGGACCAGGGCGGGGGATACGCAGTATTTT
TRBV15	NA	TRBJ2-1	TRBD2	CATSREERGFF	TGTGCCACCAGCAGAGAAGAGCGGGGGTTCTTC
TRBV9	few	TRBJ2-2	TRBD1	CASSTRQGRELFF	TGTGCCAGCAGCACCCGACAGGGCCGGGAGCTGTTTTTT
TRBV4-2	NA	TRBJ2-3	TRBD2	CASSQGGTSTDTQYF	TGTGCCAGCAGCCAGGGGGGGACTAGCACAGATACGCAGTATTTT
TRBV4-1	NA	TRBJ2-2	TRBD2	CASSQSPAGVGTGELFF	TGCGCCAGCAGCCAGTCTCCAGCGGGAGTGGGGACCGGGGAGCTGTTTTTT
TRBV18	few	TRBJ2-5	NA	CASSPLKETQYF	TGTGCCAGCTCACCATTAAAAGAGACCCAGTACTTC
TRBV6-5	NA	TRBJ2-7	TRBD2	CASSFGLAGEQYF	TGTGCCAGCAGTTTCGGACTAGCAGGCGAGCAGTACTTC
TRBV6-1	NA	TRBJ1-5	TRBD1	CASSELGLVGQGVLWSNQPQHF	TGTGCCAGCAGTGAATTAGGTTTGGTCGGACAGGGGGTCCTTTGGAGCAATCAGCCCCAGCATTTT
TRBV12-5	many	TRBJ2-1	TRBD2	CASGLDTSAEQFF	TGTGCTAGTGGTTTGGACACTAGCGCCGAGCAGTTCTTC
TRBV25-1	few	TRBJ2-1	TRBD1	CASNTDRGHNEQFF	TGTGCCAGCAACACAGACAGGGGCCACAATGAGCAGTTCTTC
TRBV25-1	few	TRBJ1-5	TRBD1	CASSDAGTVNPQHF	TGTGCCAGCAGTGACGCCGGGACAGTCAACCCCCAGCATTTT
TRBV11-3	few	TRBJ2-1	NA	CASSAHLGSSNNEQFF	TGTGCCAGCAGCGCCCATCTGGGGAGCAGTAACAATGAGCAGTTCTTC
TRBV6-4	many	TRBJ2-1	TRBD2	CASSGQAGGGNEQFF	TGTGCCAGCAGTGGTCAAGCGGGAGGGGGAAATGAGCAGTTCTTC
TRBV6-1	NA	TRBJ2-1	NA	CASDRTGRDEQFF	TGTGCCAGCGATCGGACAGGGAGGGATGAGCAGTTCTTC
TRBV30	few	TRBJ2-1	NA	CACAHRVEQFF	TGTGCCTGCGCCCACCGGGTCGAGCAGTTCTTC
TRBV7-8	NA	TRBJ1-3	NA	CASSSRAPGNTIYF	TGTGCCAGCAGCTCCAGGGCGCCTGGAAACACCATATATTTT
TRBV6-5	few	TRBJ2-7	NA	CASSYSRQTTGEQYF	TGTGCCAGCAGTTACTCCCGGCAGACAACCGGCGAGCAGTACTTC
TRBV28	NA	TRBJ1-1	TRBD1	CASTLTGTEAFF	TGTGCCAGCACCCTGACAGGGACTGAAGCTTTCTTT
TRBV5-1	few	TRBJ2-5	TRBD2	CASSLGGTSGSQETQYF	TGCGCCAGCAGCTTGGGGGGGACTAGCGGGAGTCAGGAGACCCAGTACTTC
TRBV28	NA	TRBJ2-7	TRBD2	CASTGLAGVHVYEQYF	TGTGCCAGCACCGGACTAGCGGGAGTCCACGTCTACGAGCAGTACTTC
TRBV7-2	NA	TRBJ2-7	NA	CASRIADEQYF	TGTGCCAGCAGGATAGCAGATGAGCAGTACTTC
TRBV6-4	medium-sized	TRBJ2-7	TRBD2	CASSDSTSGSSEQYF	TGTGCCAGCAGTGACTCGACTAGCGGGAGTAGCGAGCAGTACTTC
TRBV5-1	NA	TRBJ2-3	TRBD2	CASSSGTSGLTDTQYF	TGCGCCAGCAGCTCCGGGACTAGCGGACTCACAGATACGCAGTATTTT
TRBV28	NA	TRBJ2-7	NA	CASSGSGMGSYEQYF	TGTGCCAGCAGTGGATCCGGGATGGGATCCTACGAGCAGTACTTC
TRBV7-2	NA	TRBJ2-3	TRBD1	CASSLRQGTTDTQYF	TGTGCCAGCAGCTTAAGACAGGGCACCACAGATACGCAGTATTTT
TRBV5-6	NA	TRBJ2-7	NA	CASSVSVSYEQYF	TGTGCCAGCAGCGTCTCGGTTTCCTACGAGCAGTACTTC
TRBV30	few	TRBJ1-3	TRBD1	CAWGQTGGRGNTIYF	TGTGCCTGGGGGCAGACAGGGGGACGTGGAAACACCATATATTTT
TRBV4-1	NA	TRBJ2-5	NA	CASSHGGSSGGEETQYF	TGCGCCAGCAGCCATGGGGGCTCTAGCGGTGGGGAGGAGACCCAGTACTTC
TRBV10-3	NA	TRBJ1-2	NA	CAISVYDWDGYTF	TGTGCCATCAGTGTGTATGACTGGGATGGCTACACCTTC
TRBV4-1	few	TRBJ2-7	NA	CASNQVPRHAAGEQYF	TGCGCCAGCAACCAAGTCCCCAGACACGCCGCGGGCGAGCAGTACTTC
TRBV6-5	few	TRBJ2-7	NA	CASRRKSGDTYEQYF	TGTGCCAGCAGACGAAAAAGCGGAGACACCTACGAGCAGTACTTC
TRBV4-2	NA	TRBJ1-1	NA	CASSPQVGVDTEAFF	TGTGCCAGCAGCCCCCAAGTAGGGGTGGACACTGAAGCTTTCTTT
TRBV4-2	few	TRBJ2-1	NA	CASSQASYNEQFF	TGTGCCAGCAGCCAAGCTTCCTACAATGAGCAGTTCTTC
TRBV30	NA	TRBJ1-2	NA	CANRAGYGYTF	TGTGCCAACCGGGCGGGATATGGCTACACCTTC
TRBV6-5	NA	TRBJ1-2	NA	CASSYSSGEGYGYTF	TGTGCCAGCAGTTACTCCTCAGGGGAAGGCTATGGCTACACCTTC
TRBV5-1	NA	TRBJ1-6	NA	CASSEVLASYNSPLHF	TGCGCCAGCAGCGAGGTTCTGGCGTCCTATAATTCACCCCTCCACTTT
TRBV5-1	NA	TRBJ2-7	NA	CASSPRPDTYEQYF	TGCGCCAGCAGCCCTAGACCAGATACCTACGAGCAGTACTTC
TRBV7-8	once	TRBJ2-7	NA	CASSLVGGQDEQYF	TGTGCCAGCAGCTTAGTGGGGGGGCAGGACGAGCAGTACTTC
TRBV27	few	TRBJ2-1	NA	CATLAHSRDEQFF	TGTGCCACACTAGCCCATAGCAGGGATGAGCAGTTCTTC
TRBV2	NA	TRBJ1-5	NA	CASSEGDTSNQPQHF	TGTGCCAGCAGTGAAGGGGACACCAGCAATCAGCCCCAGCATTTT
TRBV5-4	few	TRBJ2-7	NA	CASSMNGNYEQYF	TGTGCCAGCAGCATGAACGGGAACTACGAGCAGTACTTC
TRBV28	few	TRBJ2-7	TRBD1	CASSPGTGMQYF	TGTGCCAGCAGTCCCGGGACAGGGATGCAGTACTTC